This passage covers 22 T cell receptor beta chains from one sample sequenced in a study of T cells in Graves' hyperthyroidism and ophthalmopathy (dated by TCRdb to between 2018 and 2021). Receptor libraries were prepared by multiplex PCR. These reads were obtained on an Illumina HiSeq 2000. TCR beta CDR3 regions were amplified from RNA transcripts. The TCR CDR3 was subjected to a first round of RT-PCR using the HTBI primer set and the Qiagen OneStep RT-PCR kit. The raw public data were reprocessed by TCRdb itself: fastp quality trimming at Q25, MiXCR clonotype calling, in-frame beta chains only. Here each entry gathers all rows of one CDR3 protein and keeps the most common genes and DNA. The sample table records fewer than 450,000 distinct CDR3 sequences; approximately 18% of these occur just once. The top ten hold over 35% of the sample. The specimen sequenced was blood. The source of these receptors is a man aged 18 to 29 with Graves' ophthalmopathy.

Details on this clonotype: A much larger clone differs from this one at a single base, so this may be a read error. The chain is built from TRBV7-3 and TRBJ2-3; D might be TRBD1 (6 bases). The germline V gene has CDR1 SGHTA and CDR2 FQGTGA. Trimming shortened V by 3 bases and J by 2 bases, and 12 bases separated the two germline ends. This CDR3 is built from 15 residues. DNA for the CDR3: TGTGCCAGCAGCTTTGGGCAGGGGCTCACAGATACGCAGTATTTT. This translates into CASSFGQGLTDTQYF.

The genes are TRBV6-2 or TRBV6-3 and TRBJ2-7; unclear D gene. The CDR3 extends over 18 amino acids. V shed 0 bases and J shed 5 bases, with 23 bases lying between them. Looked up from germline, CDR1 is MNHEY and CDR2 is SVGEGT. The CDR3 region has the DNA TGTGCCAGCAGTTACTCGTTTGAAGAAGTACGACATGAGGACGAGCAGTACTTC. Its protein product is CASSYSFEEVRHEDEQYF.

This clonotype was seen at least ten times. The chain joins TRBV6-6 to TRBJ2-7; the match to TRBD2 covers 9 bases. The CDR3 covers 15 residues. J gave up 3 bases and V 0 bases, and 3 bases lay outside the gene matches. Germline assignment: CDR1 MNHNY and CDR2 SVGAGI (reference sequence). CDR3 nucleotides: TGTGCCAGCAGTTACTCGACTAGCGGATTCTACGAGCAGTACTTC. This encodes CASSYSTSGFYEQYF.

This clonotype was seen repeatedly, ten times or more. V gene TRBV2 combines with J gene TRBJ1-6, with D perhaps TRBD1 (5 bases). V lost 6 bases to trimming and J lost 10 bases, with 19 bases between them. This CDR3 has 15 residues. Germline V CDR1 and CDR2: SNHLY, FYNNEI. The CDR3 sequence is CASSESSRDGSPLHF. The CDR3 region has the DNA TGTGCCAGCAGCGAATCTAGCAGGGATGGGTCACCCCTCCACTTT.

This clonotype was recorded many times. This chain connects TRBV2 to TRBJ2-7; possible D gene TRBD1, 5 bases. Germline V gene sequence: CDR1 SNHLY, CDR2 FYNNEI. Deletions cut 6 bases from V and 2 bases from J, with 8 bases between. This CDR3 has 12 amino acids. In DNA, the CDR3 is TGTGCCAGCAGACAACAGGCCTACGAGCAGTACTTC. Translation: CASRQQAYEQYF.

In the case of this clonotype: Being one base from a much bigger clone, this may be a read error. The V call is TRBV2, the J call TRBJ1-6; D is uncertain. The CDR3 contains 12 residues. In germline, CDR1 is SNHLY, CDR2 FYNNEI. CDR3 loop: CAGSNTNSPLHF. For the CDR3, the DNA is TGTGCCGGCAGTAACACAAATTCACCCCTCCACTTT. The whole variable domain, remainder taken from reference TRBV2 and TRBJ1-6, is EPEVTQTPSHQVTQMGQEVILRCVPISNHLYFYWYRQILGQKVEFLVSFYNNEISEKSEIFDDQFSVERPDGSNFTLKIRSTKLEDSAMYFCAGSNTNSPLHFGNGTRLTVT.

This clonotype came up many times. The rearrangement uses TRBV5-5 and TRBJ1-1; D is ambiguous. The CDR3 is 12 residues long. Trimming shortened V by 2 bases and J by 6 bases, and 8 bases separated the two germline ends. Germline V gene lookup returns CDR1 SGHKS and CDR2 YYEKEE (reference sequence). CDR3 nucleotides: TGTGCCAGCAGCTTAGAATGGGCTGAAGCTTTCTTT. Its protein is CASSLEWAEAFF.

The chain is built from TRBV19 and TRBJ2-3; 8 nucleotides align to TRBD1. Trimming at V came to 3 bases and at J to 1 base, leaving 6 bases not matched to a gene. This CDR3 is built from 16 residues. Germline CDR1 and CDR2: LNHDA and SQIVND (reference sequence). CDR3 in DNA: TGTGCCAGTAGTATGACGCCGGGACAGGGCACAGATACGCAGTATTTT. Amino acid sequence: CASSMTPGQGTDTQYF.

This clonotype came up a few times. The chain joins TRBV9 to TRBJ1-2; 9 nucleotides agree with TRBD1. With 1 base clipped from V and 1 base from J, the junction kept 5 bases outside the gene matches. The germline CDR1 and CDR2 sequences are SGDLS and YYNGEE. The CDR3 spans 16 residues. The DNA for the CDR3 is TGTGCCAGCAGCGTACAAGCGGGACAGGGTAACTATGGCTACACCTTC. Protein: CASSVQAGQGNYGYTF.

With respect to this clonotype: A read error may produce the germline difference seen at one junction end. CDR3 sequence: CASSQPGQGNEQFF. The CDR3 region has the DNA TGCGCCAGCAGCCAACCTGGACAGGGCAATGAGCAGTTCTTC. The chain has TRBV7-3 and TRBJ2-1; the match to TRBD1 covers 8 bases. The CDR3 is 14 residues long. The V gene's germline CDR1 is SGHTA and CDR2 FQGTGA. Supplemented by reference TRBV7-3 and TRBJ2-1, the full variable domain reads GAGVSQTPSNKVTEKGKYVELRCDPISGHTALYWYRQSLGQGPEFLIYFQGTGAADDSGLPNDRFFAVRPEGSVSTLKIQRTERGDSAVYLCASSQPGQGNEQFFGPGTRLTVL.

The table lists this clonotype with many counts. The chain is built from TRBV6-6 and TRBJ2-1; 14 positions agree with TRBD2. From germline, CDR1 is MNHNY and CDR2 SVGAGI (reference sequence). J lost 7 bases, V lost 0 bases, and 2 bases had no gene match. The length of the CDR3 is 16 residues. CDR3 DNA sequence: TGTGCCAGCAGTTACTCGACTAGCGGGGGGGCAAATGAGCAGTTCTTC. This encodes CASSYSTSGGANEQFF.

This clonotype was picked up many times. This chain uses TRBV12-3 or TRBV12-4 with TRBJ2-7, with D uncertain. Trimming stripped 4 bases from V and 4 bases from J, with 17 bases between. The CDR3 has 15 amino acids. Here the CDR3 reads CASSSPLGNGYEQYF. CDR3 coding DNA: TGTGCCAGCAGTTCTCCCTTGGGCAACGGGTACGAGCAGTACTTC.

This clonotype was detected ten times or more. CDR3 bases: TGTGCCAGCAGTTTCGGGACTAGCGGGAATGAGCAGTTCTTC. Protein: CASSFGTSGNEQFF. The V gene is TRBV11-2, the J gene TRBJ2-1, with TRBD2 identical over 12 bases. Trimming at V came to 6 bases and at J to 7 bases, leaving 4 bases not matched to a gene. The CDR3 runs to 14 residues. Per germline, CDR1 SGHAT and CDR2 FQNNGV.

The rearrangement links TRBV19 to TRBJ2-7, with 9 bases that match TRBD1. The CDR3 extends over 14 amino acids. CDR1 LNHDA and CDR2 SQIVND come from the germline V gene (reference sequence). V gave up 3 bases and J gave up 2 bases; unmatched junction bases: 2. The CDR3 loop reads CASSMGTGPYEQYF. CDR3 in DNA: TGTGCCAGTAGTATGGGGACAGGGCCCTACGAGCAGTACTTC.

This clonotype was recorded a few times. The CDR3: CASSPDGSPNEQYF. DNA for the CDR3: TGTGCCAGCTCACCGGACGGTAGTCCCAACGAGCAGTACTTC. The genes are TRBV18 and TRBJ2-7; D gene unclear. V was shortened by 3 bases and J by 5 bases, with 14 bases between the two germline ends. Germline CDR1 is KGHSH and CDR2 is LQKENI. CDR3 length equals 14 residues.

This clonotype has more than one count but fewer than ten. This may be a read error: a much more frequent sequence differs by one nucleotide. This chain joins TRBV27 and TRBJ2-7; D gene uncertain. Germline values: CDR1 MNHEY, CDR2 SMNVEV (reference sequence). The CDR3 covers 14 residues. CDR3 protein: CAGSYGPPPGEQYF. DNA of the CDR3: TGTGCCGGCAGTTATGGGCCCCCCCCTGGCGAGCAGTACTTC.

This clonotype was found a few times. The V and J genes are TRBV2 and TRBJ2-7; TRBD1 matches 8 bases. CDR3 size: 12 residues. Per the germline V gene, CDR1 is SNHLY and CDR2 is FYNNEI. With V trimmed by 6 bases and J by 2 bases, 0 bases remained unmatched. The CDR3 spells CASRGQAYEQYF. CDR3 nucleotides: TGTGCCAGCAGGGGACAGGCCTACGAGCAGTACTTC.

This clonotype was recorded at least ten times. The chain recombines TRBV7-3 with TRBJ2-7; no clear D gene. V was clipped by 5 bases and J by 3 bases, with 11 bases between them. This CDR3 contains 13 residues. Germline CDR1 is SGHTA and CDR2 is FQGTGA. In DNA form, the CDR3 reads TGTGCCAGCAGCCTCGACACCAACTACGAGCAGTACTTC. This gives the protein CASSLDTNYEQYF.

This sequence joins TRBV6-1 and TRBJ2-3; a possible D gene is TRBD2 (6 bases). CDR3 size: 16 residues. The V gene's germline CDR1 is MNHNS and CDR2 SASEGT. Trimming pared 8 bases from V and 1 base from J, leaving 19 bases between. DNA for the CDR3: TGTGCCAGCGGAGGAACAGGTTGGAGGGGCACAGATACGCAGTATTTT. Its translation: CASGGTGWRGTDTQYF.

The genes are TRBV6-2 or TRBV6-3 and TRBJ2-7, with 7 positions matching TRBD1. This CDR3 has 13 amino acids. In germline, CDR1 is MNHEY, CDR2 SVGEGT. The junction had 10 bases not matched to a gene; V was cut back by 7 bases and J by 7 bases. This CDR3 reads CASTPTGFREQYF. The CDR3 nucleotides read TGTGCCAGCACCCCGACAGGGTTTCGAGAGCAGTACTTC.

This clonotype was detected only a few times. The chain recombines TRBV4-1 with TRBJ2-5; D unclear. Germline V gene lookup returns CDR1 MGHRA and CDR2 YSYEKL. CDR3 length: 13 amino acids. Trimming stripped 1 base from V and 4 bases from J, with 7 bases between. The CDR3 DNA reads as TGCGCCAGCAGCCAAGGGTTTGGAGAGACCCAGTACTTC. It codes for CASSQGFGETQYF.

This chain uses TRBV5-6 with TRBJ1-2; no firm D call. CDR1 and CDR2 from the germline V gene are SGHDT and YYEEEE. The CDR3 spans 11 residues. The germline V and J ends were trimmed by 3 bases and 8 bases, with 8 bases remaining between them. As DNA, the CDR3 is TGTGCCAGCAGCTCCCGGGCAGGCTACACCTTC. Translated, it gives CASSSRAGYTF.